This T cell receptor (beta chain) was captured by sequencing in a study of PD-1 blockade in classical Hodgkin lymphoma. Study as a whole: Each patient was given nivolumab 3 mg/kg through a vein every 2 weeks. Findings of the study overall: Significant TCR diversity gains by C4D1 occurred in CD4+ but not CD8+ cells. Nivolumab initiation under 1 year post-ASCT meant exclusion. Before treatment, complete responders showed about the same diversity as newly diagnosed patients.

Every patient had relapsed following autologous stem cell transplantation, and cohorts differed in brentuximab vedotin exposure. This clone was seen only a few times. The antigen remains undetermined. Assay used: immunoSEQ multiplex PCR; TCRdb lists only in-frame clones, some missing. The table records about 40,000 clones, 75% to 90% of them present only once. This CDR3 has 16 amino acids. Per the germline V gene, CDR1 is MDHEN and CDR2 is SYDVKM. The V end lost 2 bases, the J end lost 2 bases, and 15 bases lay between the germline ends. V and J are TRBV28 and TRBJ2-5; D remains ambiguous. This specimen was peripheral blood mononuclear cells (PBMCs), taken at baseline. The TCR comes from a human donor with classical Hodgkin lymphoma. The CDR3 protein is CASSLRRAVPQETQYF. CDR3 in DNA: TGTGCCAGCAGTTTACGTAGGGCGGTACCTCAAGAGACCCAGTACTTC. Full variable domain (remainder filled in from reference TRBV28 and TRBJ2-5): DVKVTQSSRYLVKRTGEKVFLECVQDMDHENMFWYRQDPGLGLRLIYFSYDVKMKEKGDIPEGYSVSREKKERFSLILESASTNQTSMYLCASSLRRAVPQETQYFGPGTRLLVL.